These 24 T cell receptor beta chains originate from one sample sequenced in a study of breast tumors, draining lymph nodes, adjacent tissues. MiXCR, run by TCRdb on the multiplex PCR reads, gives a single entry per CDR3 protein. This table holds more than 20,000 distinct CDR3 sequences, 68% found once. Sequencing used tumor-adjacent breast tissue. The receptor source for this set is a female donor with breast cancer. Some clones in this sample may be carry-over from other donors' samples.

This clonotype was seen many times. The V call is TRBV28, the J call TRBJ1-5; D call uncertain. Per germline, CDR1 MDHEN and CDR2 SYDVKM. The CDR3 contains 14 residues. V lost 5 bases to trimming and J lost 0 bases, with 8 bases between them. CDR3 DNA sequence: TGTGCCAGCAGTACGCGGAATAGCAATCAGCCCCAGCATTTT. Protein product: CASSTRNSNQPQHF.

V usage is TRBV7-2 and J usage is TRBJ2-3; TRBD2 matches 11 bases. This CDR3 has 15 amino acids. V shed 6 bases and J 2 bases; nucleotides not matched to a gene: 4. Germline lookup yields CDR1 SGHTA and CDR2 FQGNSA. The CDR3 spells CASRWTSGLTDTQYF. CDR3 nucleotides: TGTGCCAGCAGATGGACTAGCGGGCTCACAGATACGCAGTATTTT.

This rearrangement joins TRBV30 to TRBJ1-5; unclear D gene. The CDR3 has 13 residues. Trimming shortened V by 2 bases and J by 0 bases, and 5 bases separated the two germline ends. The V gene's germline CDR1 is GTSNPN and CDR2 SVGIG (reference sequence). The DNA of the CDR3 is TGTGCCTGGAGTTCAGATAGCAATCAGCCCCAGCATTTT. Its translation: CAWSSDSNQPQHF.

The V gene is TRBV20-1, the J gene TRBJ2-7; weak D call: TRBD2 (5 bases). Trimming cost V 6 bases and J 1 base, with 16 bases left between them. There are 14 residues in the CDR3. The germline gives CDR1 DFQATT, CDR2 SNEGSKA (reference sequence). Here the CDR3 DNA reads TGCAGTGCCGGCCAACTAGTAAGATCCTACGAGCAGTACTTC. Its translation: CSAGQLVRSYEQYF.

V is TRBV24-1 and J is TRBJ1-5, with D unclear. Trimming took off 2 bases at V and 0 bases at J, with 4 bases between the two ends. CDR3 length: 14 amino acids. The germline V gene has CDR1 KGHDR and CDR2 SFDVKD. CDR3 nucleotide sequence: TGTGCCACCAGTGATTCGGGTAGCAATCAGCCCCAGCATTTT. This gives the protein CATSDSGSNQPQHF.

The chain combines TRBV12-3 or TRBV12-4 with TRBJ1-3; D is undetermined. V was shortened by 2 bases and J by 3 bases, with 11 bases between the two germline ends. The CDR3 is made up of 15 amino acids. The DNA for the CDR3 is TGTGCCAGCAGTTTAATGACGCGGGGTGGAAACACCATATATTTT. Its translation: CASSLMTRGGNTIYF.

The sample holds one count of this clonotype. The rearrangement joins TRBV28 to TRBJ2-7; D unresolved. The CDR3 covers 12 residues. The germline V gene encodes CDR1 MDHEN and CDR2 SYDVKM. Trimming left V 3 bases short and J 10 bases short, with 13 bases between. The CDR3: CASSFLRANQYF. The CDR3, as DNA: TGTGCCAGCAGTTTTTTAAGGGCAAACCAGTACTTC.

In the case of this clonotype: At one boundary the junction diverges from the germline segment, which might be a read error. J is TRBJ2-3 and V is TRBV10-3, with D possibly matching TRBD1 (6 bases). Germline values: CDR1 ENHRY, CDR2 SYGVKD. The length of the CDR3 is 15 residues. CDR3 residues: CAIKLAGASTGTQYF. The CDR3 DNA follows: TGTGCCATCAAGTTGGCAGGGGCGAGCACAGGTACGCAGTATTTT.

This chain joins TRBV18 and TRBJ2-7; D gene uncertain. Germline CDR1 reads KGHSH; CDR2 reads LQKENI. CDR3 length: 14 residues. Trimming pared 3 bases from V and 4 bases from J, leaving 13 bases between. The CDR3 DNA reads as TGTGCCAGCTCACCGTATAGTCAACAGTACGAGCAGTACTTC. Its translation is CASSPYSQQYEQYF.

V usage is TRBV7-2 and J usage is TRBJ2-7; TRBD1 aligns across 8 bases. The ends lost 1 base at V and 3 bases at J; junction bases unmatched: 2. The CDR3 is made up of 14 amino acids. CDR1 and CDR2 from the germline V gene are SGHTA and FQGNSA. The CDR3 nucleotides are TGTGCCAGCAGCTTAGGGACAGGGCGCTACGAGCAGTACTTC. Its translation is CASSLGTGRYEQYF.

J is TRBJ2-7 and V is TRBV4-1; D is ambiguous. Trimming stripped 8 bases from V and 6 bases from J, with 20 bases between. CDR1 is MGHRA and CDR2 is YSYEKL in the germline V gene. The CDR3 loop spans 14 amino acids. The CDR3 sequence: CASGPGMDPLEQYF. CDR3 DNA sequence: TGCGCCAGCGGCCCGGGCATGGACCCCCTCGAGCAGTACTTC.

This clonotype has more than one count but fewer than ten. The chain links TRBV5-1 to TRBJ1-1; 8 positions match TRBD1. Trimming removed 4 bases from V and 5 bases from J; junction bases left unmatched: 7. Germline CDR1 is SGHRS and CDR2 is YFSETQ. This CDR3 is 14 amino acids long. CDR3 coding DNA: TGCGCCAGCAGCAGCGGACAGGGAGGGACTGAAGCTTTCTTT. Translation: CASSSGQGGTEAFF.

Within the sample, this clonotype is medium-sized. The rearrangement links TRBV4-2 to TRBJ2-2; D unclear. With 0 bases removed from V and 0 bases from J, the gap between germline ends came to 8 bases. Germline CDR1 reads LGHNA; CDR2 reads YNFKEQ. The CDR3 contains 16 residues. The CDR3 here is CASSQESGTNTGELFF. The CDR3 DNA sequence: TGTGCCAGCAGCCAAGAGTCCGGCACGAACACCGGGGAGCTGTTTTTT.

Ten or more counts support this clonotype. The chain couples TRBV19 to TRBJ2-2; 10 bases are shared with TRBD2. The trim removed 6 bases at V and 5 bases at J, leaving 6 bases unmatched. This CDR3 region has 15 residues. Germline CDR1 reads LNHDA; CDR2 reads SQIVND (reference sequence). The CDR3 DNA sequence: TGTGCCAGTAGATTTAGCGGGAGGTCAACCGGGGAGCTGTTTTTT. The encoded protein is CASRFSGRSTGELFF.

This clonotype was counted a single time. This rearrangement joins TRBV6-5 to TRBJ2-7; 11 bases match TRBD2. The CDR3 spans 15 residues. Germline loops: CDR1 MNHEY, CDR2 SVGAGI. V was clipped by 6 bases and J by 0 bases; unmatched bases: 4. The CDR3 coding sequence is TGTGCCAGCAGGGCCGGGACTAGCGGCTCCTACGAGCAGTACTTC. This sequence encodes CASRAGTSGSYEQYF.

The chain combines TRBV6-6 with TRBJ2-5; unclear D gene. The CDR3 runs 12 residues. Trimming took 1 base from V and 4 from J, leaving 4 bases between them. Per germline, CDR1 MNHNY and CDR2 SVGAGI (reference sequence). CDR3 region: CASSYFPETQYF. CDR3 nucleotide sequence: TGTGCCAGCAGTTACTTTCCAGAGACCCAGTACTTC.

This clonotype was found a few times. V and J are TRBV27 and TRBJ1-5; TRBD1 is a possible D gene (6 bases). The CDR3 has 20 amino acids. The V end was cut by 0 bases, the J end by 1 base, with 22 bases between. CDR1 is MNHEY and CDR2 is SMNVEV in the germline V gene (reference sequence). The chain's CDR3 is CASSLSRPGTSIGSNQPQHF. Written as DNA, the CDR3 is TGTGCCAGCAGTTTATCCCGTCCCGGGACATCCATTGGCAGCAATCAGCCCCAGCATTTT.

The chain recombines TRBV19 with TRBJ2-2; D remains ambiguous. Germline loops: CDR1 LNHDA, CDR2 SQIVND (reference sequence). V was shortened by 10 bases and J by 0 bases, with 3 bases between the two germline ends. This CDR3 is built from 11 residues. This CDR3 is CATSNTGELFF. In DNA, the CDR3 is TGTGCCACCTCGAACACCGGGGAGCTGTTTTTT. Supplemented by reference TRBV19 and TRBJ2-2, the full variable domain reads DGGITQSPKYLFRKEGQNVTLSCEQNLNHDAMYWYRQDPGQGLRLIYYSQIVNDFQKGDIAEGYSVSREKKESFPLTVTSAQKNPTAFYLCATSNTGELFFGEGSRLTVL.

The rearrangement links TRBV20-1 to TRBJ2-1; TRBD2 matches 9 bases. CDR3 length: 16 residues. Germline lookup yields CDR1 DFQATT and CDR2 SNEGSKA (reference sequence). J was trimmed by 8 bases and V by 3 bases; bases with no gene match: 14. The CDR3 region is CSARSGAGGPVDEQFF. The CDR3 DNA reads as TGCAGTGCTAGGAGTGGCGCGGGAGGGCCGGTAGATGAGCAGTTCTTC.

The rearrangement uses TRBV7-3 and TRBJ1-6; D call uncertain. This CDR3 spans 17 amino acids. V was trimmed by 7 bases and J by 0 bases, leaving 16 bases between them. Germline loops: CDR1 SGHTA, CDR2 FQGTGA. The CDR3 sequence is CASKRIRSSSYNSPLHF. The CDR3 bases are TGTGCCAGCAAGCGCATCAGGAGTAGCTCCTATAATTCACCCCTCCACTTT. The full variable domain, its missing parts supplied by reference TRBV7-3 and TRBJ1-6, is GAGVSQTPSNKVTEKGKYVELRCDPISGHTALYWYRQSLGQGPEFLIYFQGTGAADDSGLPNDRFFAVRPEGSVSTLKIQRTERGDSAVYLCASKRIRSSSYNSPLHFGNGTRLTVT.

J is TRBJ1-2 and V is TRBV20-1; 12 bases align to TRBD1. Losses at the gene ends were 5 bases for V and 8 bases for J; bases not matched to a gene: 9. Germline V gives CDR1 DFQATT, CDR2 SNEGSKA (reference sequence). The CDR3 is 14 amino acids. The chain's CDR3 is CSAQGDRGRWGYTF. Written as DNA, the CDR3 is TGCAGTGCTCAAGGGGACAGGGGGCGTTGGGGCTACACCTTC.

The rearrangement uses TRBV3-1 and TRBJ2-5, with D perhaps matching TRBD2 (5 bases). V dropped 3 bases and J dropped 3 bases, with 17 bases sitting between them. Looked up from germline, CDR1 is LGHDT and CDR2 is YNNKEL (reference sequence). CDR3 length: 16 residues. CDR3 amino acids: CASSHHDWGEEETQYF. The DNA for the CDR3 is TGTGCCAGCAGCCATCACGACTGGGGAGAAGAAGAGACCCAGTACTTC.

As regards this clonotype: Sequence at one end of the junction differs from germline and may be a read error. V and J are TRBV6-1 and TRBJ2-7; possibly TRBD2 for D (6 bases). Germline CDR1 MNHNS, CDR2 SASEGT. The CDR3 covers 13 residues. CDR3 sequence: CASSRDLTYGQYF. In DNA form, the CDR3 reads TGTGCTAGCTCCCGGGACTTGACCTACGGGCAGTACTTC.

V is TRBV12-3 or TRBV12-4 and J is TRBJ2-7, with D possibly TRBD2 on 5 matching bases. Deletions cut 7 bases from V and 2 bases from J, with 18 bases between. The CDR3 is 15 residues long. The CDR3 reads CASTGSLARTYEQYF. CDR3 in DNA: TGTGCCAGCACTGGGAGTCTAGCTCGGACCTACGAGCAGTACTTC.